The entry that follows covers one TCR beta chain sequence. The data derive from a study of blood T cells in healthy people across ages. Sample-barcoded 5' priming and a J-beta primer mix drove a second PCR of roughly 7 to 11 cycles. TCRdb processed the 5' RACE reads anew with MiXCR; each CDR3 protein has one entry. The table has about 800,000 distinct CDR3 sequences, approximately 25% seen once; the top ten hold 3% to 4.5%. This CDR3 has 14 residues. Germline V gives CDR1 DFQATT, CDR2 SNEGSKA (reference sequence). Trimming stripped 2 bases from V and 5 bases from J, with 13 bases between. These data also formed part of another study, on T cells of mothers and their children.

Sequencing used blood. The rearrangement joins TRBV20-1 to TRBJ2-1; D is possibly TRBD1 or TRBD2 (5 bases each). This TCR derives from a boy younger than 18 in good health. This CDR3 reads CSARTGTGNNEQFF. CDR3 coding DNA: TGCAGTGCTAGAACGGGGACGGGAAACAATGAGCAGTTCTTC.